What follows describes a single T cell receptor (beta chain). Its binding antigen is unknown. Nothing much larger sits one base from this clone, and base qualities are not available. This sample stems from a study of blood T cell repertoires in COVID-19 (dated by TCRdb to between 2020 and 2021). For the wider study: The collaborator samples originated in the United States, Italy and Spain and spanned the acute and convalescent phases of COVID-19. Deeply sampled blood TCRbeta repertoires from subjects exposed to, actively infected with, or recovered from COVID-19 were included in the dataset. The repertoires were released in a freely available public database intended as a resource for research on the immune response to SARS-CoV-2. The prospective study material was composed of cDNA or gDNA derived from T cells, B-cell-depleted T cells, or PBMCs. Nearly every sample came with metadata listing a de-identified subject ID, COVID-19 status, age in years and sex. Samples were obtained from the ongoing ImmuneRACE study (first 160 participants) and from about 1,300 subjects provided by 6 global collaborators. Where available, HLA class I and class II types were taken from metadata supplied by the sample provider and were not determined by assay-based typing. Results and caveats for the whole study, not just this receptor: How much clinical and demographic metadata was included differed by source and by participant, and the metadata was provided uncurated.

Collaborating institutions collected whole blood in K2EDTA tubes following their own protocols. Collaborator samples were shipped for TCRbeta analysis as frozen whole blood, isolated PBMCs, or DNA extracted from either sample type. TCRbeta CDR3 regions were amplified from genomic DNA using the immunoSEQ Assay, a bias-controlled multiplex PCR. As for the authors' bioinformatics: The number of nucleated cells in each sample was estimated by amplification of reference gene primers within the assay. To quantify the absolute abundance of each unique TCRbeta CDR3 rearrangement, sequence reads were collapsed and filtered. For each sample, productive Simpson clonality was calculated as the square root of Simpson's diversity index over productive rearrangements. Drawn from immuneACCESS, this table holds only the in-frame rearrangements with V and J called that TCRdb kept. Clones are partly lost; checked studies trace under half to an unresolved V gene and leave the rest unexplained. That table is the source of V, J and clone size, and D and trimming were worked out from the DNA. The sample has approximately 250,000 clones on record, 84% of them singletons. Less than 4.5% of the sample is taken by the ten largest.

This TCR derives from a man in his fifties with acute or convalescent COVID-19. Sequenced input: peripheral blood.

The bases read TGTGCCAGCAGCCCCTCAGGGGCCAATCAGCCCCAGCATTTT. The encoded protein is CASSPSGANQPQHF. The sequence is built from TRBV11-2 and TRBJ1-5, with TRBD1 tentatively as D gene (6 bases match). In the germline V gene, CDR1 corresponds to SGHAT and CDR2 to FQNNGV. Between the V and J ends, shortened by 5 bases and 3 bases respectively, the junction contains 11 bases. The CDR3 sequence holds 14 residues, the cysteine and phenylalanine included. CDR3 DNA only is kept here, 42 bases in frame from base 1.